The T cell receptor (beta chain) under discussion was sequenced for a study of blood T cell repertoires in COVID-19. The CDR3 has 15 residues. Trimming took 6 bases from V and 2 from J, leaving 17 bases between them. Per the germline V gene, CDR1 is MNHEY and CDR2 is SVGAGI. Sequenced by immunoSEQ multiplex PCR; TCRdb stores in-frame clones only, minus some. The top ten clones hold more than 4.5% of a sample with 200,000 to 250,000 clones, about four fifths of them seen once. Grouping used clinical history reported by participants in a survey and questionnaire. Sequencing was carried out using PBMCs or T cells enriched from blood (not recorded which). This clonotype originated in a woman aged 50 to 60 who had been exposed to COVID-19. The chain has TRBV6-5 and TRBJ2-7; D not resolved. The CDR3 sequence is CASSPGLSPAYEQYF. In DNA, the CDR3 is TGTGCCAGCAGCCCCGGGTTGAGCCCTGCCTACGAGCAGTACTTC.